A selection of T cell receptor beta chains follows, all from one sample in a study of blood T cell repertoires in COVID-19. The repertoire was sequenced with immunoSEQ multiplex PCR; TCRdb's copy has only in-frame clones and lacks some. The data show about 220,000 clones, roughly four fifths seen once. Material: peripheral blood. These receptors were taken from a woman aged 70-85 years with COVID-19, enrolled during active disease. Both conserved end residues are part of each CDR3. A D gene is named only where the DNA matches it firmly. Not all rows give a size; the values are once, few, many and, for expanded clones, a class.

abundance: -; d_gene: -; j_gene: TRBJ2-7; v_gene: TRBV30; CDR3aa: CAWSSRAGQYF; CDR3nt: TGTGCCTGGAGTTCGAGGGCGGGGCAGTACTTC
abundance: -; d_gene: TRBD2; j_gene: TRBJ2-1; v_gene: TRBV24-1; CDR3aa: CATSDFGSSGKLELQFF; CDR3nt: TGTGCCACCAGTGATTTCGGGTCTAGCGGGAAACTGGAACTGCAGTTCTTC
abundance: -; d_gene: -; j_gene: TRBJ1-4; v_gene: TRBV5-1; CDR3aa: CASGKGGANEKLFF; CDR3nt: TGCGCCAGCGGAAAAGGGGGGGCTAATGAAAAACTGTTTTTT
abundance: -; d_gene: -; j_gene: TRBJ2-7; v_gene: TRBV28; CDR3aa: CASIHRTVNAYEQYF; CDR3nt: TGTGCCAGCATCCATAGGACAGTCAACGCCTACGAGCAGTACTTC
abundance: -; d_gene: TRBD2; j_gene: TRBJ2-3; v_gene: TRBV3-1/TRBV3-2; CDR3aa: CASSPYSGRGSTDTQYF; CDR3nt: TGTGCCAGCAGCCCTTATAGCGGGAGGGGTAGCACAGATACGCAGTATTTT
abundance: -; d_gene: -; j_gene: TRBJ1-2; v_gene: TRBV28; CDR3aa: CASSWGTGHYGYTF; CDR3nt: TGTGCCAGCAGCTGGGGCACGGGCCACTATGGCTACACCTTC
abundance: -; d_gene: -; j_gene: TRBJ1-1; v_gene: TRBV3-1/TRBV3-2; CDR3aa: CASSQEGGAGAFF; CDR3nt: TGTGCCAGCAGCCAAGAGGGCGGGGCGGGAGCTTTCTTT
abundance: -; d_gene: TRBD1; j_gene: TRBJ1-6; v_gene: TRBV28; CDR3aa: CASSPGTANSPLHF; CDR3nt: TGTGCCAGCAGTCCCGGGACAGCTAATTCACCCCTCCACTTT
abundance: once; d_gene: -; j_gene: TRBJ2-6; v_gene: TRBV10-2; CDR3aa: CASSQGGTGANVLTF; CDR3nt: TGCGCCAGCAGCCAGGGGGGCACTGGGGCCAACGTCCTGACTTTC
abundance: -; d_gene: TRBD1; j_gene: TRBJ2-1; v_gene: TRBV28; CDR3aa: CASSSRRDRGKPAYNEQFF; CDR3nt: TGTGCCAGCAGTTCTCGTCGGGACAGGGGAAAACCTGCCTACAATGAGCAGTTCTTC
abundance: -; d_gene: -; j_gene: TRBJ2-7; v_gene: TRBV28; CDR3aa: CASSPQFPREQYF; CDR3nt: TGTGCCAGCAGTCCCCAATTCCCCCGGGAGCAGTACTTC
abundance: -; d_gene: TRBD1; j_gene: TRBJ2-5; v_gene: TRBV5-1; CDR3aa: CASSFPDRQETQYF; CDR3nt: TGCGCCAGCAGCTTTCCGGACAGGCAAGAGACCCAGTACTTC
abundance: -; d_gene: TRBD1; j_gene: TRBJ2-1; v_gene: TRBV3-1/TRBV3-2; CDR3aa: CASSNRGQGTYNEQFF; CDR3nt: TGTGCCAGCAGCAACCGGGGACAGGGCACCTACAATGAGCAGTTCTTC
abundance: -; d_gene: TRBD1; j_gene: TRBJ2-5; v_gene: TRBV6-5; CDR3aa: CASSYTGTGTQETQYF; CDR3nt: TGTGCCAGCAGTTACACCGGGACAGGGACGCAAGAGACCCAGTACTTC
abundance: -; d_gene: -; j_gene: TRBJ1-2; v_gene: TRBV6-6; CDR3aa: CARNPRHSCYGYTF; CDR3nt: TGTGCCAGGAACCCCCGGCACAGCTGCTATGGCTACACCTTC
abundance: -; d_gene: -; j_gene: TRBJ2-5; v_gene: TRBV5-4; CDR3aa: CASSSTGGLASGTQYF; CDR3nt: TGTGCCAGCAGCTCAACAGGGGGACTAGCCTCAGGGACCCAGTACTTC
abundance: -; d_gene: TRBD1; j_gene: TRBJ1-2; v_gene: TRBV5-1; CDR3aa: CASSYQGAFSGYTF; CDR3nt: TGCGCCAGCAGCTACCAGGGGGCCTTCTCCGGCTACACCTTC
abundance: -; d_gene: -; j_gene: TRBJ2-7; v_gene: TRBV7-3; CDR3aa: CASSLNTYEQYF; CDR3nt: TGTGCCAGCAGCTTAAATACCTACGAGCAGTACTTC
abundance: -; d_gene: -; j_gene: TRBJ2-1; v_gene: TRBV7-2; CDR3aa: CASRSTGTSYNEQFF; CDR3nt: TGTGCCAGCAGGTCTACCGGGACTTCCTACAATGAGCAGTTCTTC
abundance: -; d_gene: TRBD2; j_gene: TRBJ2-1; v_gene: TRBV6-5; CDR3aa: CASSGLAANINEQFF; CDR3nt: TGTGCCAGCAGCGGACTAGCGGCCAATATCAATGAGCAGTTCTTC
abundance: -; d_gene: -; j_gene: TRBJ2-2; v_gene: TRBV28; CDR3aa: CASSLAVPTGELFF; CDR3nt: TGTGCCAGCTCCCTGGCTGTCCCCACCGGGGAGCTGTTTTTT
abundance: -; d_gene: TRBD1; j_gene: TRBJ1-5; v_gene: TRBV7-2; CDR3aa: CASSLATGVGQPQHF; CDR3nt: TGTGCCAGCAGCTTAGCGACAGGGGTCGGTCAGCCCCAGCATTTT
abundance: -; d_gene: -; j_gene: TRBJ1-6; v_gene: TRBV19; CDR3aa: CASSPPGLNFTPLHF; CDR3nt: TGTGCCAGTAGTCCCCCGGGACTGAATTTTACACCCCTCCACTTT
abundance: once; d_gene: TRBD2; j_gene: TRBJ2-7; v_gene: TRBV7-2; CDR3aa: CATVGGESLLYEQYF; CDR3nt: TGTGCCACCGTTGGGGGGGAGTCCCTCCTCTACGAGCAGTACTTC
abundance: -; d_gene: TRBD1; j_gene: TRBJ1-2; v_gene: TRBV28; CDR3aa: CASSSQDRGNYGYTF; CDR3nt: TGTGCCAGCAGTTCTCAGGACAGGGGAAACTATGGCTACACCTTC
abundance: -; d_gene: -; j_gene: TRBJ1-5; v_gene: TRBV2; CDR3aa: CASSAPGNSNQPQHF; CDR3nt: TGTGCCAGCAGTGCGCCGGGGAATAGCAATCAGCCCCAGCATTTT
abundance: -; d_gene: TRBD2; j_gene: TRBJ2-1; v_gene: TRBV7-2; CDR3aa: CASSLSGAYNEQFF; CDR3nt: TGTGCCAGCAGCCTTAGCGGGGCTTACAATGAGCAGTTCTTC
abundance: once; d_gene: -; j_gene: TRBJ1-1; v_gene: TRBV7-9; CDR3aa: CASSPSLGRGGGAFF; CDR3nt: TGTGCCAGCAGCCCTTCACTTGGCAGGGGTGGAGGAGCTTTCTTT
abundance: -; d_gene: -; j_gene: TRBJ2-6; v_gene: TRBV7-3; CDR3aa: CASSLSVRVSGANVLTF; CDR3nt: TGTGCCAGCAGCTTATCCGTCAGGGTCTCTGGGGCCAACGTCCTGACTTTC
abundance: many; d_gene: TRBD1; j_gene: TRBJ1-1; v_gene: TRBV28; CDR3aa: CASKRQGTLNTEAFF; CDR3nt: TGTGCCAGCAAACGACAGGGGACCCTGAACACTGAAGCTTTCTTT
abundance: -; d_gene: TRBD1; j_gene: TRBJ1-2; v_gene: TRBV18; CDR3aa: CASSPPSNRGGYYGYTF; CDR3nt: TGTGCCAGCTCACCACCATCTAACAGGGGGGGATACTATGGCTACACCTTC
abundance: -; d_gene: -; j_gene: TRBJ1-6; v_gene: TRBV24-1; CDR3aa: CATSDSRGNSPLHF; CDR3nt: TGTGCCACCAGTGATTCTAGGGGAAATTCACCCCTCCACTTT
abundance: -; d_gene: TRBD1; j_gene: TRBJ1-4; v_gene: TRBV19; CDR3aa: CASEDRVRHNEKLFF; CDR3nt: TGTGCCAGTGAGGACAGGGTCCGGCATAATGAAAAACTGTTTTTT
abundance: -; d_gene: -; j_gene: TRBJ2-1; v_gene: TRBV7-8; CDR3aa: CASSKGGGGNNEQFF; CDR3nt: TGTGCCAGCAGCAAAGGGGGGGGAGGTAACAATGAGCAGTTCTTC
abundance: -; d_gene: TRBD1; j_gene: TRBJ1-3; v_gene: TRBV19; CDR3aa: CASIQGSAGNTIYF; CDR3nt: TGTGCCAGCATACAGGGGTCCGCTGGAAACACCATATATTTT
abundance: once; d_gene: -; j_gene: TRBJ2-2; v_gene: TRBV6-2/TRBV6-3; CDR3aa: CASSYRMGGATGELFF; CDR3nt: TGTGCCAGCAGTTACAGGATGGGGGGGGCGACCGGGGAGCTGTTTTTT
abundance: -; d_gene: -; j_gene: TRBJ2-2; v_gene: TRBV6-5; CDR3aa: CASSSFTGSGELFF; CDR3nt: TGTGCCAGCAGTTCCTTCACAGGGTCCGGGGAGCTGTTTTTT
abundance: -; d_gene: -; j_gene: TRBJ2-1; v_gene: TRBV3-1/TRBV3-2; CDR3aa: CASSHGGSEQFF; CDR3nt: TGTGCCAGCAGCCATGGAGGCAGTGAGCAGTTCTTC
abundance: -; d_gene: -; j_gene: TRBJ2-1; v_gene: TRBV12-2; CDR3aa: CASRFRRGTSGNDPRFSSYNEQFF; CDR3nt: TGTGCAAGTCGCTTTAGACGCGGGACTAGCGGGAATGACCCCCGATTTAGCTCCTACAATGAGCAGTTCTTC
abundance: -; d_gene: -; j_gene: TRBJ2-7; v_gene: TRBV28; CDR3aa: CASSPGSSYEQYF; CDR3nt: TGTGCCAGCAGCCCCGGGTCCTCCTACGAGCAGTACTTC
abundance: -; d_gene: TRBD2; j_gene: TRBJ2-7; v_gene: TRBV3-1/TRBV3-2; CDR3aa: CASSQEREVTYEQYF; CDR3nt: TGTGCCAGCAGCCAAGAGCGGGAGGTAACCTACGAGCAGTACTTC
abundance: -; d_gene: TRBD2; j_gene: TRBJ2-7; v_gene: TRBV19; CDR3aa: CASSDQPGGPNEQYF; CDR3nt: TGTGCCAGTAGTGATCAACCGGGAGGGCCGAACGAGCAGTACTTC